Listed below are T cell receptor beta chains from one sample, sequenced in a study of control samples from healthy donors and cancer patients. TCRdb keeps only in-frame clones here, not all; method: immunoSEQ multiplex PCR. The data show 100,000 or so clones, roughly 89% seen once. The sample consisted of blood. Source of these receptors: a man aged 25-45 years in good health. Both conserved end residues are part of each CDR3. The order of the fields is D gene, V gene, clone size, J gene, CDR3 length, CDR3 DNA, CDR3 protein. A D gene is named only where the DNA matches it firmly. Rows give clone size only sometimes, using once, few, many, or a class for an expanded clone.

.	TRBV28	few	TRBJ2-6	17	TGTGCCAGCAGTTTAGCGGGGAGCTTCTCTGGGGCCAACGTCCTGACTTTC	CASSLAGSFSGANVLTF
.	TRBV7-9	.	TRBJ2-5	14	TGTGCCAGCAGCTTGAGGGAGCTGGGGGAGACCCAGTACTTC	CASSLRELGETQYF
TRBD1	TRBV4-3	.	TRBJ1-4	15	TGCGCCAGCGCGTTCGCAAGAGGGGGCGATGGGGAACTGTTTTTT	CASAFARGGDGELFF
.	TRBV7-6	.	TRBJ1-1	16	TGTGCCAGCAGCAAACAGACAGTCTCCCTGAACACTGAAGCTTTCTTT	CASSKQTVSLNTEAFF
.	TRBV6-5	.	TRBJ1-2	13	TGTGCCAGCAGTTACAGGGAGTGGGGGGGCTACACCTTC	CASSYREWGGYTF
TRBD1	TRBV4-1	.	TRBJ1-1	16	TGCGCCAGCAGCCAAGGGACAGGGGGCGTGAACACTGAAGCTTTCTTT	CASSQGTGGVNTEAFF
TRBD1	TRBV24-1	once	TRBJ2-5	15	TGTGCCACCAGTGATCCTAGACAGGGTCGAGAGACCCAGTACTTC	CATSDPRQGRETQYF
TRBD1	TRBV9	.	TRBJ1-6	16	TGTGCCAGCAGCGCGGGGGGAAGGACAGGGAATTCACCCCTCCACTTT	CASSAGGRTGNSPLHF
.	TRBV27	.	TRBJ1-2	15	TGTGCCAGCAGTTTATCGAACGGGGGAAACTATGGCTACACCTTC	CASSLSNGGNYGYTF
.	TRBV30	.	TRBJ2-2	15	TGTGCCTGGAGTGTAAAGCGGGCTGACACCGGGGAGCTGTTTTTT	CAWSVKRADTGELFF
TRBD2	TRBV9	.	TRBJ2-4	15	TGTGCCAGCAGCCCGTGGACTAGCGGGCCCAACATTCAGTACTTC	CASSPWTSGPNIQYF
TRBD1	TRBV3-1/TRBV3-2	.	TRBJ1-6	15	TGTGCCAGCAGCCAAGAAGGGACAGGGGGAGCATTCGTCCACTTT	CASSQEGTGGAFVHF
.	TRBV5-4	.	TRBJ2-7	13	TGTGCCAGCAGCTTGGCCAAGAGTTCTGTGCAGTACTTC	CASSLAKSSVQYF
TRBD1	TRBV7-6	.	TRBJ2-1	16	TGTGCCAGCAGCTTAGGGGGACAGAAGATTTACAATGAGCAGTTCTTC	CASSLGGQKIYNEQFF
TRBD2	TRBV2	.	TRBJ2-1	13	TGTGCCAGTAACCAGCGGGAAGACGCTGAGCAGTTCTTC	CASNQREDAEQFF
.	TRBV28	.	TRBJ1-2	14	TGTGCCAGCAGTTTCCCCTTCGCGGACTATGGCTACACCTTC	CASSFPFADYGYTF
TRBD1	TRBV5-1	.	TRBJ2-2	16	TGCGCCAGCAGCTTGGTTTCAGGGGGCAATAACGGGGAGCTGTTTTTT	CASSLVSGGNNGELFF
.	TRBV4-1	once	TRBJ1-4	15	TGCGCCAGCAGCCAAGGTTTAGGGGGGGGTGAAAAACTGTTTTTT	CASSQGLGGGEKLFF
.	TRBV18	.	TRBJ1-2	15	TGTGCCAGCTCACCCGCAGGGAAATCAGACTATGGCTACACCTTC	CASSPAGKSDYGYTF
.	TRBV12-3/TRBV12-4	.	TRBJ1-5	13	TGTGCCAGCAGTTTGTTCGGCAATCAGCCCCAGCATTTT	CASSLFGNQPQHF
.	TRBV27	.	TRBJ2-3	17	TGTGCCAGCAGTTTAAGCCCCGGGACCCGAAGCACAGATACGCAGTATTTT	CASSLSPGTRSTDTQYF
TRBD2	TRBV15	.	TRBJ2-4	16	TGTGCCACCAGCAGAGATGGCGGGAGGGCCTTAAACATTCAGTACTTC	CATSRDGGRALNIQYF
TRBD2	TRBV18	.	TRBJ2-3	16	TGTGCCAGCTCACCCCCTTGGACTAGCGGCACAGATACGCAGTATTTT	CASSPPWTSGTDTQYF
TRBD2	TRBV6-2/TRBV6-3	.	TRBJ2-1	16	TGTGCCAGCAGTTACTCGGGGAGGGAAGTACACGATGAGCAGTTCTTC	CASSYSGREVHDEQFF
.	TRBV11-1	once	TRBJ2-2	15	TGTGCCAGCAGCTTTTCGAGAACCTTCACCGGGGAGCTGTTTTTT	CASSFSRTFTGELFF
.	TRBV3-1/TRBV3-2	.	TRBJ1-2	14	TGTGCCAGCAGCCAAAACAGGAGGGTTCATGGCTACACCTTC	CASSQNRRVHGYTF
TRBD2	TRBV6-1	.	TRBJ2-3	19	TGTGCCAGCAGTGAAACCCCCCCCGGGACTAGCGTGGTCACAGATACGCAGTATTTT	CASSETPPGTSVVTDTQYF
.	TRBV19	.	TRBJ1-5	15	TGTGCCAGTAGTTACAGAGTAAATAGCAATCAGCCCCAGCATTTT	CASSYRVNSNQPQHF
.	TRBV19	.	TRBJ2-7	14	TGTGCCAGTAGTACGACGGGAGTGGAAGGCGAGCAGTACTTC	CASSTTGVEGEQYF
.	TRBV6-5	few	TRBJ1-1	13	TGTGCCAGCAGTTACTTATGGGACACTGAAGCTTTCTTT	CASSYLWDTEAFF
TRBD2	TRBV11-1	.	TRBJ2-1	16	TGTGCCAGCAGCTCGGGTGGGGCGGGAGTAAACAATGAGCAGTTCTTC	CASSSGGAGVNNEQFF
.	TRBV11-2	.	TRBJ2-2	16	TGTGCCAGCAGCTTGATAGGGCCCGCGAACACCGGGGAGCTGTTTTTT	CASSLIGPANTGELFF
TRBD1	TRBV5-1	.	TRBJ2-2	16	TGCGCCAGCAGCTTAAGGGGACAGGGGTACACCGGGGAGCTGTTTTTT	CASSLRGQGYTGELFF
.	TRBV27	.	TRBJ2-5	14	TGTGCCAGCAGTTCAGCTGAGGCGTGGGAGACCCAGTACTTC	CASSSAEAWETQYF
.	TRBV28	.	TRBJ1-5	14	TGTGCCAGCAGTCACGGACAGAGCAATCAGCCCCAGCATTTT	CASSHGQSNQPQHF
.	TRBV3-1/TRBV3-2	.	TRBJ1-2	15	TGTGCCAGCAGCCAAGACGCGAGTGGACCCTATGGCTACACCTTC	CASSQDASGPYGYTF
.	TRBV10-3	.	TRBJ2-1	14	TGTGCCATCGGAGGATCCGGGACCACCAATGAGCAGTTCTTC	CAIGGSGTTNEQFF
.	TRBV6-1	.	TRBJ1-6	14	TGTGCCAGCAGTGAAGTGGCAGATTATTCACCCCTCCACTTT	CASSEVADYSPLHF
.	TRBV7-9	.	TRBJ1-1	14	TGTGCCAGCAGCTCCCCGGACGGGTACACTGAAGCTTTCTTT	CASSSPDGYTEAFF
TRBD2	TRBV6-5	.	TRBJ2-1	15	TGTGCCAGCAGTTATACGACTAGCGGGATGAATGAGCAGTTCTTC	CASSYTTSGMNEQFF
.	TRBV20-1	few	TRBJ1-2	8	TGCAGTGCCGGGGGTTCCTTCTTC	CSAGGSFF
.	TRBV24-1	.	TRBJ1-3	13	TGTGCCACCAGTGGAGACAGGGGAAACACCATATATTTT	CATSGDRGNTIYF
TRBD1	TRBV28	.	TRBJ2-7	15	TGTGCCAGCAGTTTCGCCGGGACAGCCTCATTCGAGCAGTACTTC	CASSFAGTASFEQYF
TRBD1	TRBV5-1	once	TRBJ1-2	14	TGCGCCAGCAGCCCAGGGGACAGGAACTATGGCTACACCTTC	CASSPGDRNYGYTF
.	TRBV30	.	TRBJ1-6	12	TGTGCCTGGAGTGCCACGGACTCACCCCTCCACTTT	CAWSATDSPLHF
TRBD1	TRBV3-1/TRBV3-2	.	TRBJ1-1	14	TGTGCCAGCAGCCGTTTCAGGGGGCTAACTGAAGCTTTCTTT	CASSRFRGLTEAFF
TRBD2	TRBV3-1/TRBV3-2	.	TRBJ2-1	16	TGTGCCAGCAGCCAAGATGGGCGGGGGGGTGTATATGAGCAGTTCTTC	CASSQDGRGGVYEQFF
.	TRBV7-9	.	TRBJ2-6	19	TGTGCCAGCAGCCCCCAGGTACCAGGGAAGTTCTCTGGGGCCAACGTCCTGACTTTC	CASSPQVPGKFSGANVLTF